Listed below are T cell receptor beta chains from one sample, sequenced in a study of monozygotic twins with inflammatory bowel disease. TCRdb reprocessed the 5' RACE reads; each CDR3 protein has one entry and no DNA is given. The sample has over 150,000 distinct CDR3 sequences, and its top ten clones hold 2% to 2.5%. The sequenced sample consisted of blood. These receptors all stem from a human donor with ulcerative colitis or Crohn's disease, or a healthy co-twin of an affected twin (not recorded which). Both conserved end residues are part of each CDR3. The order of the fields is V gene, J gene, CDR3 protein.

v_gene: TRBV7-8
j_gene: TRBJ1-5
CDR3aa: CASSLGQGAGQPQHF

v_gene: TRBV10-3
j_gene: TRBJ1-2
CDR3aa: CAISESKRDYGYTF

v_gene: TRBV7-9
j_gene: TRBJ2-1
CDR3aa: CASSLERGGLRKQFF

v_gene: TRBV4-2
j_gene: TRBJ2-2
CDR3aa: CASSQGPTSGRAVGELFF

v_gene: TRBV29-1
j_gene: TRBJ2-1
CDR3aa: CSVGGQDYNEQFF

v_gene: TRBV21-1
j_gene: TRBJ1-1
CDR3aa: CASSPFGGAGGRLNTEAFF

v_gene: TRBV20-1
j_gene: TRBJ2-3
CDR3aa: CSAVPGTSDLRVDTQYF

v_gene: TRBV11-2
j_gene: TRBJ2-1
CDR3aa: CASSQTGTYNEQFF

v_gene: TRBV18
j_gene: TRBJ2-7
CDR3aa: CASSPRRSAGGEQYF

v_gene: TRBV20-1
j_gene: TRBJ2-1
CDR3aa: CSARTSNAYNEQFF

v_gene: TRBV20-1
j_gene: TRBJ2-2
CDR3aa: CSARDFGMANTGELFF

v_gene: TRBV20-1
j_gene: TRBJ1-1
CDR3aa: CSAPKNIWGMNTEAFF

v_gene: TRBV20-1
j_gene: TRBJ2-4
CDR3aa: CSARKASGRASGIQYF

v_gene: TRBV7-9
j_gene: TRBJ1-3
CDR3aa: CASSLGAVSGNTIYF

v_gene: TRBV20-1
j_gene: TRBJ2-1
CDR3aa: CSANQGQGAGEQFF

v_gene: TRBV7-2
j_gene: TRBJ2-2
CDR3aa: CASSLSGRGTGELFF

v_gene: TRBV18
j_gene: TRBJ2-1
CDR3aa: CASSPRDRTYNEQFF

v_gene: TRBV11-2
j_gene: TRBJ2-1
CDR3aa: CASSFPGQGYNEQFF

v_gene: TRBV7-9
j_gene: TRBJ1-5
CDR3aa: CASSFGTNHQPQHF

v_gene: TRBV4-1
j_gene: TRBJ1-5
CDR3aa: CASSREDRVNQPQHF

v_gene: TRBV3-1
j_gene: TRBJ2-7
CDR3aa: CASSQDGLAGNEQYF

v_gene: TRBV11-3
j_gene: TRBJ2-5
CDR3aa: CASSSGTSGGAAETQYF

v_gene: TRBV7-2
j_gene: TRBJ2-5
CDR3aa: CASSLATWGLGTQYF

v_gene: TRBV5-1
j_gene: TRBJ2-3
CDR3aa: CASSSAGGLATPNADTQYF

v_gene: TRBV18
j_gene: TRBJ2-2
CDR3aa: CASSLNRQYTGELFF

v_gene: TRBV10-3
j_gene: TRBJ1-2
CDR3aa: CAISAPGGSNGYTF

v_gene: TRBV28
j_gene: TRBJ1-1
CDR3aa: CASRSQANTEAFF

v_gene: TRBV7-9
j_gene: TRBJ1-5
CDR3aa: CASSPPRRYSNQPQHF

v_gene: TRBV2
j_gene: TRBJ2-3
CDR3aa: CASSREGSSSTDTQYF

v_gene: TRBV3-1
j_gene: TRBJ1-4
CDR3aa: CASSQETGAGNEKLFF